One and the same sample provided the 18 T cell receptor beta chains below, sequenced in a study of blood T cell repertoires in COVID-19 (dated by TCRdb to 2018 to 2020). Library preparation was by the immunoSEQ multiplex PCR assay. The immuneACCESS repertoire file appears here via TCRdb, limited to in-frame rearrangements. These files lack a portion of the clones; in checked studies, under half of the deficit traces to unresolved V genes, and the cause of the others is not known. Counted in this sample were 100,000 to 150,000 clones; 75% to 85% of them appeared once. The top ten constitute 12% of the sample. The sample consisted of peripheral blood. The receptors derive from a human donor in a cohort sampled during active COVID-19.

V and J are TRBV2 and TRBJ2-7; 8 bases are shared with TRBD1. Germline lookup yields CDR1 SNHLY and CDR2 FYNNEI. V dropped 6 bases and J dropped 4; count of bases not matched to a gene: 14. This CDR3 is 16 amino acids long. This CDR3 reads CASRTVGAGGGYEQYF. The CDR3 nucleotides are TGTGCCAGCAGGACCGTCGGGGCAGGGGGCGGGTACGAGCAGTACTTC.

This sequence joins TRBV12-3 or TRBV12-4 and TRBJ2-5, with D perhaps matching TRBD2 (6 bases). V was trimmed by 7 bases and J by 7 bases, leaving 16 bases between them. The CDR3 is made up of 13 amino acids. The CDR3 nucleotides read TGTGCCAGCATGGCTCGGGGGTGGGGGACCCAGTACTTC. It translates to CASMARGWGTQYF.

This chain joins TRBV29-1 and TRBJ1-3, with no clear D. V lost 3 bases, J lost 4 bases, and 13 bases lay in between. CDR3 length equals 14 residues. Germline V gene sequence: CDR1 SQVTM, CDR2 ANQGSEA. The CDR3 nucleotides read TGCAGCGTTGATGCAGCAGGTGTCGGAAACACCATATATTTT. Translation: CSVDAAGVGNTIYF.

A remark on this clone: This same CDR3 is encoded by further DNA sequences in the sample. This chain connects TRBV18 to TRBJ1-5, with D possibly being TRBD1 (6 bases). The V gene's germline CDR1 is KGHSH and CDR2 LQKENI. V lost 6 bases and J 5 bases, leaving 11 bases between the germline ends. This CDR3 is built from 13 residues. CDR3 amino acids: CASSLNRDQPQHF. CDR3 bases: TGTGCCAGCTCGCTCAACAGGGATCAGCCCCAGCATTTT. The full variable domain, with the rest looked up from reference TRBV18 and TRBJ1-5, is NAGVMQNPRHLVRRRGQEARLRCSPMKGHSHVYWYRQLPEEGLKFMVYLQKENIIDESGMPKERFSAEFPKEGPSILRIQQVVRGDSAAYFCASSLNRDQPQHFGDGTRLSIL.

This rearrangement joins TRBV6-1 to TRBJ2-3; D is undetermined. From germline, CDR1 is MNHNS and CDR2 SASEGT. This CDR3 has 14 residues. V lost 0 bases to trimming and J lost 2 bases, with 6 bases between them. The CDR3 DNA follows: TGTGCCAGCAGTGAAGCGCCCTACACAGATACGCAGTATTTT. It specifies CASSEAPYTDTQYF.

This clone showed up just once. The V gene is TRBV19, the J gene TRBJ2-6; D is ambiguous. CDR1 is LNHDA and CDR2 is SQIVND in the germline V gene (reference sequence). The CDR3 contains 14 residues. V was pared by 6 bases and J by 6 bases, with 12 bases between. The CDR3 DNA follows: TGTGCCAGTAGGTCCGGAGTTGAGGCCAACGTCCTGACTTTC. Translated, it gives CASRSGVEANVLTF.

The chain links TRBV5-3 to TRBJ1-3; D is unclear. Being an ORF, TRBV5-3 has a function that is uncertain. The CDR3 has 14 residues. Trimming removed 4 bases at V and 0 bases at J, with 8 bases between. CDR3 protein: CARSPDSSGNTIYF. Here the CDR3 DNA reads TGTGCCAGAAGCCCGGACTCCTCTGGAAACACCATATATTTT.

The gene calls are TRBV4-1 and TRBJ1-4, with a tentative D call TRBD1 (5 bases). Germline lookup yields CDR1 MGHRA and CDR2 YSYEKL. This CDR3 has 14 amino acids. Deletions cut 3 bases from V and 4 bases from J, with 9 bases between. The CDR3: CASSHREFNEKLFF. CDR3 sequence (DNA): TGCGCCAGCAGCCACAGGGAATTTAATGAAAAACTGTTTTTT.

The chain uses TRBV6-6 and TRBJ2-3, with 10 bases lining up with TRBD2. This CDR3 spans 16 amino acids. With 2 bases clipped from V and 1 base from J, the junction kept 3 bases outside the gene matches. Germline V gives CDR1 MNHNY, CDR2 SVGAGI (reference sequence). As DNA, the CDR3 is TGTGCCAGCAGTTACCCTAGCGGGAGTCGCACAGATACGCAGTATTTT. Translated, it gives CASSYPSGSRTDTQYF.

The CDR3 is CASSLGRTAYNEQFF. The CDR3 bases are TGTGCCAGCAGCTTGGGGAGGACGGCGTACAATGAGCAGTTCTTC. V usage is TRBV5-6 and J usage is TRBJ2-1; possibly TRBD2 for D (5 bases). Per germline, CDR1 SGHDT and CDR2 YYEEEE. This CDR3 is built from 15 residues. Trimming removed 0 bases from V and 4 bases from J, with 11 bases in between.

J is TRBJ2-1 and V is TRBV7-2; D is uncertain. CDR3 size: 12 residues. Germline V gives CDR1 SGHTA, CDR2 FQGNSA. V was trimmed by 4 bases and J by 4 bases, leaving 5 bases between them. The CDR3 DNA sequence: TGTGCCAGCAGCTCTTTGTACAATGAGCAGTTCTTC. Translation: CASSSLYNEQFF.

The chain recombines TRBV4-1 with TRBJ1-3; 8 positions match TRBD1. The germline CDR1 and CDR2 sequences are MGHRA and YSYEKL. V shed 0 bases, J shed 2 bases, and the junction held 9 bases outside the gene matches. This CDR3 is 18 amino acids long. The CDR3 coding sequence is TGCGCCAGCAGCCAAGAATGGGGGACAGGAGGAACTGGAAACACCATATATTTT. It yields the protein CASSQEWGTGGTGNTIYF.

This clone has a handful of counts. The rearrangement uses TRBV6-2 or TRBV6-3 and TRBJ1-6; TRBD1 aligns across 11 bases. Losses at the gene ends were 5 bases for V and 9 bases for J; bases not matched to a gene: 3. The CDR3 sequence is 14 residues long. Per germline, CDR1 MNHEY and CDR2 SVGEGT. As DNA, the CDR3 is TGTGCCAGCAGTGGGGGACAGGGGGGTTCACCCCTCCACTTT. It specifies CASSGGQGGSPLHF.

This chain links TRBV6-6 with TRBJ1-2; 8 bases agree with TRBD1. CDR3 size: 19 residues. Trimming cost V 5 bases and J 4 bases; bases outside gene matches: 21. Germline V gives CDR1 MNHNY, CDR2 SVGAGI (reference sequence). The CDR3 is CASSGSETKQGVAVYGYTF. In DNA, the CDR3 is TGTGCCAGCAGTGGATCGGAGACCAAACAGGGGGTTGCGGTCTATGGCTACACCTTC.

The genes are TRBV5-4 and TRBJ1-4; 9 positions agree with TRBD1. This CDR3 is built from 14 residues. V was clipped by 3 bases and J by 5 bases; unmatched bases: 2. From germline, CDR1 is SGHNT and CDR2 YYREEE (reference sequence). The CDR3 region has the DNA TGTGCCAGCAGCTCTGGACAGGGGAATGAAAAACTGTTTTTT. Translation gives CASSSGQGNEKLFF.

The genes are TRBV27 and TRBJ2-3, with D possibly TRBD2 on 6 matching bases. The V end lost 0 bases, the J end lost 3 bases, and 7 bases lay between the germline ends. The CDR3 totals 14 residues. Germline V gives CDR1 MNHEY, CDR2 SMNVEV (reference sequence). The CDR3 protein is CASSLSAGTDTQYF. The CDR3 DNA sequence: TGTGCCAGCAGTTTATCGGCGGGGACAGATACGCAGTATTTT.

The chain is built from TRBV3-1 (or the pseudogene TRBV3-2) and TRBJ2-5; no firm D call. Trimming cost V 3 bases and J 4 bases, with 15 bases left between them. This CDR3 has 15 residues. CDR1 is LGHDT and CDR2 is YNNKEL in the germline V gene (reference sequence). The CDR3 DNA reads TGTGCCAGCAGCCAGGAAGCGCCGAGGCGAGAGACCCAGTACTTC. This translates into CASSQEAPRRETQYF.

The CDR3 protein is CASSLRGGETQYF. DNA for the CDR3: TGTGCCAGCAGCTTAAGAGGGGGAGAGACCCAGTACTTC. The rearrangement uses TRBV5-6 and TRBJ2-5, with a possible D match to TRBD1 (6 bases). V was trimmed by 2 bases and J by 4 bases, leaving 9 bases between them. CDR3 length equals 13 residues. The germline gives CDR1 SGHDT, CDR2 YYEEEE.